These T cell receptor beta chains were read from a single sample in a study of control samples from healthy donors and cancer patients. Sequenced by immunoSEQ multiplex PCR; TCRdb stores in-frame clones only, minus some. This table holds roughly 170,000 clones, 88% found once. Source material: blood. All receptors come from a woman in her 30s in good health. The CDR3 runs from the conserved cysteine through the conserved F or W. The D gene is left open where the match is weak. Expanded clones get a size class; other rows say once, few or many, or leave the size out.

j_call clone_size d_call v_call cdr3_aa cdr3_nt
TRBJ1-4 . TRBD1 TRBV28 CASSLLGRGGVGYNEKLFF TGTGCCAGCAGTTTATTAGGCAGGGGGGGCGTGGGCTATAATGAAAAACTGTTTTTT
TRBJ2-7 . . TRBV27 CASSPVGTAGEQYF TGTGCCAGCAGTCCCGTTGGGACCGCTGGCGAGCAGTACTTC
TRBJ2-2 . TRBD2 TRBV5-5 CASSLSGRAHTGELFF TGTGCCAGCAGCCTCTCAGGGAGGGCCCACACCGGGGAGCTGTTTTTT
TRBJ1-5 . . TRBV6-1 CASSETSNQPQHF TGTGCCAGCAGTGAGACGTCCAATCAGCCCCAGCATTTT
TRBJ2-1 . . TRBV19 CASRGLYNEQFF TGTGCCAGCCGGGGATTGTACAATGAGCAGTTCTTC
TRBJ1-2 . . TRBV7-9 CASSPRVVRGGYTF TGTGCCAGCAGCCCCCGGGTGGTTAGGGGAGGCTACACCTTC
TRBJ1-5 . . TRBV5-5 CASSTNAQENQPQHF TGTGCCAGCAGCACTAACGCTCAGGAAAATCAGCCCCAGCATTTT
TRBJ1-4 . . TRBV7-2 CASSLQARGEPFFPVKLFF TGTGCCAGCAGCTTACAAGCTCGAGGGGAGCCCTTTTTCCCCGTAAAACTGTTTTTT
TRBJ1-6 . . TRBV3-1/TRBV3-2 CASSLGKFGRGYNSPLHF TGTGCCAGCAGCCTCGGGAAATTCGGCCGCGGATATAATTCACCCCTCCACTTT
TRBJ2-1 . TRBD2 TRBV27 CASSPLQRGPNNEQFF TGTGCCAGCAGTCCCCTCCAGCGGGGGCCTAATAATGAGCAGTTCTTC
TRBJ2-1 . . TRBV4-1 CASSQWTNNEQFF TGCGCCAGCAGCCAATGGACTAACAATGAGCAGTTCTTC
TRBJ2-7 once TRBD2 TRBV24-1 CATSDLGTSGKYEQYF TGTGCCACCAGTGATTTGGGGACTAGCGGGAAATACGAGCAGTACTTC
TRBJ1-2 once . TRBV19 CASSRTRGYGYTF TGTGCCAGTAGTCGAACACGCGGCTATGGCTACACCTTC
TRBJ2-1 once . TRBV27 CASSSDLRGEQFF TGTGCCAGCAGTTCTGACCTCCGTGGGGAGCAGTTCTTC